This record covers a single T cell receptor beta chain. What this receptor recognizes is not known. No base quality information exists; no much larger clone differs at one position. These data are taken from a study of T cell responses to AZD1222 COVID-19 vaccine (dated by TCRdb to 2020 to 2023). Regarding the complete study: AZD1222 recipients given second doses at about 4 weeks or at about 12 weeks were pooled, since spike-specific TCR depth and breadth were not found to differ between the two schedules. TCR sequencing was performed for 230 to 250 trial participants, of whom 207 were given two doses of AZD1222 and about 25 were given two doses of MenACWY control vaccine. Trial participants were enrolled by age into subgroups of 18-55, 56-69 and 70-plus years, and around 150, 28 and 57 TCR-sequenced participants, respectively, were included in these subgroups. Findings and caveats that apply to the study as a whole: In the small 56-69-year group, the increase in depth fell short of significance, most likely because of low power. Because no day 14 peak-response samples were available, repertoires were characterized only after the peak T cell response. Most participants were white British and females outnumbered males, and the authors suggested that clonal diversity may have been underestimated. Epitopes outside the regions mutated in the B.1.351 and B.1.1.7 variants were reportedly recognized by nearly half of the unique spike-specific TCRs. After two AZD1222 doses, spike-specific TCR breadth and depth were significantly higher than at day 0 and than in MenACWY recipients. Only five or six AZD1222 recipients were SARS-CoV-2 seropositive at baseline, limiting conclusions about previously exposed vaccinees. The whole spike protein was spanned by vaccine-associated CD4 TCRs, and dominant responses were seen in regions 160-218 and 743-854.

Spanning cysteine to phenylalanine, the CDR3 consists of 14 amino acids. Just the 42-base CDR3 DNA is kept, in frame starting at base 1. The CDR1 and CDR2 encoded by the germline V gene (reference sequence) are LNHDA and SQIVND. The trim is 5 bases for V and 3 bases for J, with a gap of 11 bases between the germline ends. In light of the paper, this sample's time point label describes: baseline before first vaccination. Samples from vaccinated people were obtained from the UK trials COV001 and COV002, which included a single-blind randomized controlled phase 2/3 trial of AZD1222 (ChAdOx1 nCoV-19) in healthy adults. Trial participant PBMC samples were collected at day 0 and day 28 after the second dose for TCRbeta chain sequencing. The CDR3 regions of human TCRbeta chains were analyzed by immunosequencing. In the source study's methods: TCRs in the repertoires were matched against a reference library of SARS-CoV-2-specific TCRs that had been generated with the MIRA antigen-specificity platform. Breadth was defined as the fraction of unique TCRs that were SARS-CoV-2-associated. Depth was defined as the fraction of total T cells that were SARS-CoV-2-associated. Using the MIRA data, every spike-specific TCR was mapped to the spike region that the TCR reacted to and assigned to either a CD4 or a CD8 class. Log10-transformed breadth and depth values were compared by one-way ANOVA with Sidak's multiple comparisons tests. This is the immuneACCESS table as TCRdb keeps it, with only in-frame sequences that have V and J called. A part of the clones is gone; compared with another copy, unresolved V genes explain less than half, and the rest is unexplained. The V and J calls and clone size are taken from that table; D and trimming were inferred from the DNA. The sample table contains 90,000 to 120,000 clones; only one count was recorded for more than 80% of them. Together, the top ten hold 5.5% to 8.5% of the sample.

Here the sequenced sample was peripheral blood, taken on day 0 of AZD1222 vaccination. Recombination linked TRBV19 to TRBJ1-3; no D segment can be confidently identified. The source of this sequence is an adult in good health. This receptor carries the CDR3 CASSGRAGGNTIYF. The bases read TGTGCCAGTAGTGGGAGGGCAGGTGGAAACACCATATATTTT.